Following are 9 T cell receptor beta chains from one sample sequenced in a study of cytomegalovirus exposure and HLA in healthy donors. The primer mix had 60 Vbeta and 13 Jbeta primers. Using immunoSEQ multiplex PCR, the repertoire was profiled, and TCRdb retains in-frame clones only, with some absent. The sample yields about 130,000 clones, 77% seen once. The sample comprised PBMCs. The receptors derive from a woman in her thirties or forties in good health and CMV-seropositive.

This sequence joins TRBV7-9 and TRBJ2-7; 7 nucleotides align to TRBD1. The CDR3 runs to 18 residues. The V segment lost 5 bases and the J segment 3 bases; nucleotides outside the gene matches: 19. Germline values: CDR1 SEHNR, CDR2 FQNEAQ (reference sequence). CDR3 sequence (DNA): TGTGCCAGCAGCCCCACATCCCAGTCGACAGGGAAATACTACGAGCAGTACTTC. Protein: CASSPTSQSTGKYYEQYF.

The CDR3 reads CASSPVAGPQETQYF. The CDR3 nucleotides are TGTGCCAGCAGCCCGGTAGCGGGCCCTCAAGAGACCCAGTACTTC. This chain uses TRBV7-7 with TRBJ2-5; 7 bases map to TRBD2. Germline assignment: CDR1 SSHAT and CDR2 FNYEAQ (reference sequence). V was clipped by 5 bases and J by 2 bases; unmatched bases: 8. The length of the CDR3 is 15 residues.

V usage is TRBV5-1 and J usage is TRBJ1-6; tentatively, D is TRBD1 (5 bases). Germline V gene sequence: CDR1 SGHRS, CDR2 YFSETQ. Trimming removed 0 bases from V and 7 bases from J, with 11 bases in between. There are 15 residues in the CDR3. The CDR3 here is CASSLDSGANSPLHF. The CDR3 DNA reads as TGCGCCAGCAGCTTGGATTCTGGGGCCAATTCACCCCTCCACTTT. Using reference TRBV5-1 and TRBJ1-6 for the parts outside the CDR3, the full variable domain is KAGVTQTPRYLIKTRGQQVTLSCSPISGHRSVSWYQQTPGQGLQFLFEYFSETQRNKGNFPGRFSGRQFSNSRSEMNVSTLELGDSALYLCASSLDSGANSPLHFGNGTRLTVT.

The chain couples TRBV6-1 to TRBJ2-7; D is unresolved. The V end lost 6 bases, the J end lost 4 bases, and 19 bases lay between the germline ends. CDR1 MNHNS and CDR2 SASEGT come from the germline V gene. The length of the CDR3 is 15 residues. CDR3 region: CASSFGQPIVYEQYF. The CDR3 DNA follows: TGTGCCAGCAGCTTTGGGCAGCCGATAGTTTACGAGCAGTACTTC.

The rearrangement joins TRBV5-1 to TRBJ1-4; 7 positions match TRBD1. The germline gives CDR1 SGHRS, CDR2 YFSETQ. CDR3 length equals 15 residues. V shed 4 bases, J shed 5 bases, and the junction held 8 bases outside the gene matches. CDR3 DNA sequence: TGCGCCAGCAGCGTCCCGGGACAGCAAAATGAAAAACTGTTTTTT. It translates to CASSVPGQQNEKLFF.

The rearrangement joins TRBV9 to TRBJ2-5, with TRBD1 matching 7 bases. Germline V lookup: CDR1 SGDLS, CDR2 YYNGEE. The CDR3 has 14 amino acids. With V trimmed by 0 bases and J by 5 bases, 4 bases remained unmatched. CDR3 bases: TGTGCCAGCAGCGTAGTAGGGGGCAGGGAGACCCAGTACTTC. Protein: CASSVVGGRETQYF.

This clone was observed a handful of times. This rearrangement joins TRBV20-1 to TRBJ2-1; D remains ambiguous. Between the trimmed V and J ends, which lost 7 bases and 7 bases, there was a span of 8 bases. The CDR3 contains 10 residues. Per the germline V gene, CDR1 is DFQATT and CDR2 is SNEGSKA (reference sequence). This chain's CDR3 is CSVPLNEQFF. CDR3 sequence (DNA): TGCAGTGTCCCCTTAAATGAGCAGTTCTTC.

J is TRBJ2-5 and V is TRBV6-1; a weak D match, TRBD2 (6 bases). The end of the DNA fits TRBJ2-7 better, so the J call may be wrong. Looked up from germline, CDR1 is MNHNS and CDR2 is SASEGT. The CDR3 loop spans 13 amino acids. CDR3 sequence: CASTLSGAYEQYF. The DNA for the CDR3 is TGTGCCAGCACCCTTAGCGGAGCCTACGAGCAGTACTTC.

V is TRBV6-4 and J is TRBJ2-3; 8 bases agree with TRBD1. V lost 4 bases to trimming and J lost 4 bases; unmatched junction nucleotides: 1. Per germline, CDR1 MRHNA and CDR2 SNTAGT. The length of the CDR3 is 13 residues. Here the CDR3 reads CASSGTGSDTQYF. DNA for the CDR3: TGTGCCAGCAGTGGGACAGGGTCAGATACGCAGTATTTT.